This TCR beta chain comes out of a study of T cell responses to AZD1222 COVID-19 vaccine. CDR1 and CDR2 (germline): LGHDT, YNNKEL (reference sequence). The CDR3 has 15 residues. The V end was cut by 2 bases, the J end by 1 base, with 9 bases between. Profiled with immunoSEQ multiplex PCR; TCRdb holds only in-frame clones, not every one. The sample lists approximately 25,000 clones; around 92% were seen once. This material consisted of peripheral blood, taken 28 days after the second AZD1222 dose. The source of this sequence is an adult who received the AZD1222 COVID-19 vaccine. This rearrangement joins TRBV3-1 (or the pseudogene TRBV3-2) to TRBJ1-5, with a possible D match to TRBD1 (5 bases). The CDR3 protein is CASSQSAGSNQPQHF. DNA of the CDR3: TGTGCCAGCAGCCAATCTGCAGGGAGCAATCAGCCCCAGCATTTT.